The clone carrying this TCR beta chain was observed a few times. The antigen is unknown. The data derive from a study of cytotoxic CD8 clonotypes in ibrutinib-treated CLL. At the level of the study: Each sample contained, on average, under 270,000 productive templates and 95,000 or so productive rearrangements.

Study-level findings and limits: Baseline clonality, above age-matched healthy donor levels, tracked circulating CD8+ T-cell counts. Samples were collected at differing times from sustained-remission and progressing patients.

A 1 in 200,000 to 1 in 1 million T cell depth was the sequencing target. TCRdb keeps only in-frame clones here, not all; method: immunoSEQ multiplex PCR. The table has a few hundred thousand clones, roughly 80% seen once. Germline CDR1 reads MNHEY; CDR2 reads SMNVEV (reference sequence). Trimming shortened V by 0 bases and J by 7 bases, and 10 bases separated the two germline ends. This CDR3 is built from 14 residues. The V and J genes are TRBV27 and TRBJ1-5; weak D call: TRBD1 (5 bases). Sample: PBMCs, taken before ibrutinib treatment. The source is a human donor with chronic lymphocytic leukemia. The CDR3 region has the DNA TGTGCCAGCAGTTTATCGGGTTGGGGGCAGCCCCAGCATTTT. Translated, it gives CASSLSGWGQPQHF.